These T cell receptor beta chains were read from a single sample in a study of OX40 agonist ivuxolimab in advanced cancers. Data came from immunoSEQ multiplex PCR; TCRdb stores just in-frame clones and leaves some out. This table has tens of thousands of clones, about nine tenths appearing once. Here the sequenced sample was CD4+ or CD8+ T cells sorted from blood, taken in a trial of the OX40 agonist ivuxolimab. These receptors all come from an adult with an advanced solid tumor such as melanoma, head and neck, liver or kidney cancer. Each CDR3 is given with its conserved first and last residue. A D gene is named only where the DNA matches it firmly. Clone size is given for some rows only: seen once, a few or many times, or a class if the clone is expanded.

D gene	V gene	J gene	clone size	CDR3 DNA	CDR3 protein
NA	TRBV19	TRBJ1-5	few	TGTGCCAGTAGTATAGTCATCCATAGCAATCAGCCCCAGCATTTT	CASSIVIHSNQPQHF
TRBD1	TRBV19	TRBJ1-5	NA	TGTGCCAGTAGCCGACAGGGAGACAATCAGCCCCAGCATTTT	CASSRQGDNQPQHF
NA	TRBV5-4	TRBJ1-4	NA	TGTGCCAGCAGTGAGGGGGGGCTTCCTGAAAAACTGTTTTTT	CASSEGGLPEKLFF
TRBD2	TRBV29-1	TRBJ2-7	once	TGCAGCGTTGTGGAAGCGGGGGGTGGGAACGAGCAGTACTTC	CSVVEAGGGNEQYF
NA	TRBV6-5	TRBJ1-6	NA	TGTGCCAGCAGCCTCTCGGAGGATTCACCCCTCCACTTT	CASSLSEDSPLHF
TRBD1	TRBV9	TRBJ1-2	NA	TGTGCCAGCAGCGCCCCCGTCGGGACAGGGGAGACCTATGGCTACACCTTC	CASSAPVGTGETYGYTF
NA	TRBV27	TRBJ1-1	NA	TGTGCCAGCTGGGGGAACACTGAAGCTTTCTTT	CASWGNTEAFF
NA	TRBV6-1	TRBJ2-5	once	TGTGCCAGCAGTGAATTCATGGCCGCGGAGACCCAGTACTTC	CASSEFMAAETQYF
NA	TRBV18	TRBJ1-1	NA	TGTGCCAGCTCACCACCGGCGACGGGGAACACTGAAGCTTTCTTT	CASSPPATGNTEAFF
NA	TRBV13	TRBJ1-2	once	TGTGCCAGCAGCTTAGACAGGCGATTTAACTATGGCTACACCTTC	CASSLDRRFNYGYTF
NA	TRBV28	TRBJ1-1	NA	TGTGCCAGTAGAACAACGAACACTGAAGCTTTCTTT	CASRTTNTEAFF
NA	TRBV29-1	TRBJ2-5	NA	TGCAGCGTTGATTTCACAGAGACCCAGTACTTC	CSVDFTETQYF
NA	TRBV7-2	TRBJ2-3	NA	TGTGCCAGCAGCTTCTGGGTTTCAGATACGCAGTATTTT	CASSFWVSDTQYF
TRBD1	TRBV7-2	TRBJ1-2	NA	TGTGCCAGCAGCCTGTTCGGACAGGGAAACTATGGCTACACCTTC	CASSLFGQGNYGYTF
TRBD2	TRBV18	TRBJ2-5	NA	TGTGCCAGCTCACCAACGTTCGGGCGGGGGGACGAGACCCAGTACTTC	CASSPTFGRGDETQYF
NA	TRBV13	TRBJ1-1	NA	TGTGCCAGCAGCTTCACAGGACTTATGAACACTGAAGCTTTCTTT	CASSFTGLMNTEAFF
NA	TRBV7-2	TRBJ1-4	NA	TGTGCCAGCAGCTTAGAAACGGGGCACGGTAATGAAAAACTGTTTTTT	CASSLETGHGNEKLFF
NA	TRBV5-1	TRBJ2-1	NA	TGCGCCAGCAGCCTCAGCTACAATGAGCAGTTCTTC	CASSLSYNEQFF
TRBD1	TRBV11-1	TRBJ1-2	NA	TGTGCCAGCAGCCTTCAGGGGGCGTCTGGCTACACCTTC	CASSLQGASGYTF
TRBD1	TRBV9	TRBJ2-1	once	TGTGCCAGCAGCTTTTTCGGACAGGGGGGTTACAATGAGCAGTTCTTC	CASSFFGQGGYNEQFF
TRBD1	TRBV9	TRBJ1-2	NA	TGTGCCAGCAGCGTAGCGGGACAGGGGGCCGTCGGCTACACCTTC	CASSVAGQGAVGYTF
TRBD1	TRBV7-9	TRBJ2-2	NA	TGTGCCAGCAGCTTCACAGGGGGCGACGGGGAGCTGTTTTTT	CASSFTGGDGELFF
TRBD1	TRBV6-1	TRBJ1-1	NA	TGTGCCAGCAGTGGACTCCAGGGGGCTGTGGCTGAAGCTTTCTTT	CASSGLQGAVAEAFF
NA	TRBV5-1	TRBJ1-1	NA	TGCGCCAGCAGCTTGGCGGCGAACACTGAAGCTTTCTTT	CASSLAANTEAFF
NA	TRBV15	TRBJ2-3	NA	TGTGCCACCAGCAGAGAATCTAGCCTCGTGGGGGATACGCAGTATTTT	CATSRESSLVGDTQYF
NA	TRBV5-6	TRBJ1-5	NA	TGTGCCAGCACTACGTCGAATCAGCCCCAGCATTTT	CASTTSNQPQHF